This T cell receptor beta chain came from a study of T cell responses to AZD1222 COVID-19 vaccine. Overall study results and limits: Donors were largely white British and mainly female; clonal diversity was possibly underestimated. Breadth and depth of Spike-specific TCRs rose after two AZD1222 doses.

On this clone: Its antigen is unknown.

Germline V CDR1 and CDR2: LNHDA, SQIVND (reference sequence). V lost 5 bases and J lost 10; bases outside the gene matches: 11. The CDR3 spans 15 residues. Some clones are missing from TCRdb's copy, which holds only in-frame ones; the method was immunoSEQ multiplex PCR. The table has some 85,000 clones, around 90% seen once. This specimen was peripheral blood, taken on day 0 of AZD1222 vaccination. The clonotype was recovered from an adult in good health. V usage is TRBV19 and J usage is TRBJ2-1, with TRBD1 matching over 10 bases. CDR3 nucleotide sequence: TGTGCCAGTAGTTTAACCGGGACAGGGGCAGGGGAGCAGTTCTTC. It translates to CASSLTGTGAGEQFF.